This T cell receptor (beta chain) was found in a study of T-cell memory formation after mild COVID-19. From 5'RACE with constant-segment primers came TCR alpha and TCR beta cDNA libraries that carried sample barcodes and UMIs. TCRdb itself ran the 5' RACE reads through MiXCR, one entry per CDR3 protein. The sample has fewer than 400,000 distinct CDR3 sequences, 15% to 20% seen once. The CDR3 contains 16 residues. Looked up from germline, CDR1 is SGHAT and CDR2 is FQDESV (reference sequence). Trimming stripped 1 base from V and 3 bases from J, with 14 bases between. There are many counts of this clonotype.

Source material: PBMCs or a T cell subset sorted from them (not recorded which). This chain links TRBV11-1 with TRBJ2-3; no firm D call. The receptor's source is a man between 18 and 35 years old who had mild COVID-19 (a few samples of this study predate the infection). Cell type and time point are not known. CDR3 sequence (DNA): TGTGCCAGCAGCTTAGTGGTAGTCGGGTCGACAGATACGCAGTATTTT. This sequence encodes CASSLVVVGSTDTQYF.